This TCR beta chain stems from a study of esophageal squamous cell carcinoma under preoperative chemotherapy. Time point given: after preoperative PTX-NDP chemotherapy. Many counts were recorded for this clonotype. What it binds is unknown. Findings of the study overall: Peripheral T cells migrating into the tumor appeared to partly supply post-treatment tumor-infiltrating lymphocytes. Abundant clones tended to shrink rather than expand after paclitaxel-nedaplatin.

TCRdb itself ran the PCR reads through MiXCR, one entry per CDR3 protein. This sample has about 32,000 distinct CDR3 sequences, with around 50% found just once. From germline, CDR1 is LGHNA and CDR2 YSLEER. The CDR3 contains 17 residues. V dropped 0 bases and J dropped 0; count of bases not matched to a gene: 4. The chain couples TRBV4-3 to TRBJ2-1; TRBD2 agrees at 8 bases. The sequence was collected from a human donor with esophageal squamous cell carcinoma. The donor label of this sample is uncertain. This sample was gathered from a patient given preoperative chemotherapy. CDR3 amino acids: CASSQEDGGGSYNEQFF. The DNA of the CDR3 is TGCGCCAGCAGCCAAGAGGACGGGGGGGGCTCCTACAATGAGCAGTTCTTC.